The 10 T cell receptor beta chains listed next were all sequenced from one sample in a study of early T cells in non-severe SARS-CoV-2 infection. Each CDR3 protein gets one entry after TCRdb re-called the 5' RACE reads with MiXCR. The sample shows about 44,000 distinct CDR3 sequences, about 25% of them seen only once. The sequences come from whole blood, collected at baseline. The receptors were sampled from an adult who was a healthcare worker with PCR-confirmed SARS-CoV-2 infection or an uninfected control (not recorded which).

V gene TRBV6-4 combines with J gene TRBJ2-2; D is unclear. Per the germline V gene, CDR1 is MRHNA and CDR2 is SNTAGT. The germline V and J ends were trimmed by 3 bases and 5 bases, with 13 bases remaining between them. CDR3 size: 15 residues. The CDR3 loop reads CASSEGTMGTGELFF. The CDR3 DNA reads as TGTGCCAGCAGTGAAGGAACCATGGGAACCGGGGAGCTGTTTTTT.

V and J are TRBV5-6 and TRBJ2-2, with D perhaps matching TRBD2 (6 bases). The CDR3 sequence is 15 residues long. The germline gives CDR1 SGHDT, CDR2 YYEEEE. Trimming took off 4 bases at V and 0 bases at J, with 10 bases between the two ends. CDR3: CASSPGLTNTGELFF. The CDR3 coding sequence is TGTGCCAGCAGCCCGGGACTGACGAACACCGGGGAGCTGTTTTTT.

The rearrangement links TRBV5-1 to TRBJ2-3, with D unclear. The germline V gene encodes CDR1 SGHRS and CDR2 YFSETQ. The CDR3 extends over 12 amino acids. V shed 3 bases and J shed 5 bases, with 7 bases lying between them. The CDR3 sequence: CASSSNRDTQYF. CDR3 DNA: TGCGCCAGCAGCTCGAACAGAGATACGCAGTATTTT.

Only a few counts were recorded for this clonotype. The gene calls are TRBV6-5 and TRBJ1-2; TRBD1 matches 8 bases. Unmatched junction bases numbered 20, after V lost 5 bases and J lost 6 bases. CDR3 length equals 18 residues. CDR1 and CDR2 (germline): MNHEY, SVGAGI. CDR3 amino acids: CASSPSIETGAVLDGYTF. As DNA, the CDR3 is TGTGCCAGCAGTCCCTCCATAGAGACAGGGGCAGTTCTCGATGGCTACACCTTC.

This clonotype was observed a few times. The V gene is TRBV7-8, the J gene TRBJ2-3; 7 bases line up with TRBD1. Per the germline V gene, CDR1 is SGHVS and CDR2 is FQNEAQ. J gave up 2 bases and V 5 bases, and 13 bases lay outside the gene matches. This CDR3 has 17 amino acids. CDR3 nucleotides: TGTGCCAGCAGCCCGCGACAGGGAACCAGTAACACAGATACGCAGTATTTT. It yields the protein CASSPRQGTSNTDTQYF.

This clonotype has only a few counts. The CDR3 protein is CSVDRQLTDTQYF. The CDR3 region has the DNA TGCAGCGTTGATCGGCAGCTCACAGATACGCAGTATTTT. The chain is built from TRBV29-1 and TRBJ2-3; D is undetermined. The V and J ends lost 3 bases and 2 bases respectively, with 9 bases between them. Germline V gene lookup returns CDR1 SQVTM and CDR2 ANQGSEA. The CDR3 is 13 residues long.

For this clonotype: One junction end does not reproduce the germline sequence, and a read error may be involved. The V gene is TRBV7-7, the J gene TRBJ1-2; a possible D gene is TRBD1 (6 bases). The CDR3 length is 17 residues. CDR1 SSHAT and CDR2 FNYEAQ come from the germline V gene (reference sequence). The CDR3 here is CASSTLGQGEKSYGYTF. CDR3 nucleotides: TGTGCTAGCAGCACCCTGGGACAAGGGGAAAAAAGCTATGGCTACACCTTC.

The chain couples TRBV12-3 or TRBV12-4 to TRBJ1-2, with 10 nucleotides matching TRBD1. The junction had 5 bases not matched to a gene; V was cut back by 5 bases and J by 2 bases. The CDR3 runs to 15 residues. CDR3: CASSGTGDPNYGYTF. The CDR3 DNA follows: TGTGCCAGCAGTGGGACAGGGGATCCAAACTATGGCTACACCTTC.

In its sample, this clonotype was seen a few times. The chain is built from TRBV5-1 and TRBJ1-6, with D possibly TRBD1 on 5 matching bases. This CDR3 region has 15 residues. The germline V and J ends were trimmed by 4 bases and 9 bases, with 17 bases remaining between them. CDR1 is SGHRS, CDR2 YFSETQ, per germline. The CDR3 is CASSPLQVTSSPLHF. The CDR3 DNA is TGCGCCAGCAGCCCACTACAGGTGACTAGTTCACCCCTCCACTTT.

V and J are TRBV12-3 or TRBV12-4 and TRBJ1-2; TRBD1 matches 9 bases. V trimming: 5 bases; J trimming: 7 bases; junction bases outside the gene matches: 11. CDR3 length equals 15 residues. The CDR3 protein is CASSRGDRVDRGYTF. Here the CDR3 DNA reads TGTGCCAGCAGTCGGGGGGACAGGGTAGATCGTGGCTACACCTTC.